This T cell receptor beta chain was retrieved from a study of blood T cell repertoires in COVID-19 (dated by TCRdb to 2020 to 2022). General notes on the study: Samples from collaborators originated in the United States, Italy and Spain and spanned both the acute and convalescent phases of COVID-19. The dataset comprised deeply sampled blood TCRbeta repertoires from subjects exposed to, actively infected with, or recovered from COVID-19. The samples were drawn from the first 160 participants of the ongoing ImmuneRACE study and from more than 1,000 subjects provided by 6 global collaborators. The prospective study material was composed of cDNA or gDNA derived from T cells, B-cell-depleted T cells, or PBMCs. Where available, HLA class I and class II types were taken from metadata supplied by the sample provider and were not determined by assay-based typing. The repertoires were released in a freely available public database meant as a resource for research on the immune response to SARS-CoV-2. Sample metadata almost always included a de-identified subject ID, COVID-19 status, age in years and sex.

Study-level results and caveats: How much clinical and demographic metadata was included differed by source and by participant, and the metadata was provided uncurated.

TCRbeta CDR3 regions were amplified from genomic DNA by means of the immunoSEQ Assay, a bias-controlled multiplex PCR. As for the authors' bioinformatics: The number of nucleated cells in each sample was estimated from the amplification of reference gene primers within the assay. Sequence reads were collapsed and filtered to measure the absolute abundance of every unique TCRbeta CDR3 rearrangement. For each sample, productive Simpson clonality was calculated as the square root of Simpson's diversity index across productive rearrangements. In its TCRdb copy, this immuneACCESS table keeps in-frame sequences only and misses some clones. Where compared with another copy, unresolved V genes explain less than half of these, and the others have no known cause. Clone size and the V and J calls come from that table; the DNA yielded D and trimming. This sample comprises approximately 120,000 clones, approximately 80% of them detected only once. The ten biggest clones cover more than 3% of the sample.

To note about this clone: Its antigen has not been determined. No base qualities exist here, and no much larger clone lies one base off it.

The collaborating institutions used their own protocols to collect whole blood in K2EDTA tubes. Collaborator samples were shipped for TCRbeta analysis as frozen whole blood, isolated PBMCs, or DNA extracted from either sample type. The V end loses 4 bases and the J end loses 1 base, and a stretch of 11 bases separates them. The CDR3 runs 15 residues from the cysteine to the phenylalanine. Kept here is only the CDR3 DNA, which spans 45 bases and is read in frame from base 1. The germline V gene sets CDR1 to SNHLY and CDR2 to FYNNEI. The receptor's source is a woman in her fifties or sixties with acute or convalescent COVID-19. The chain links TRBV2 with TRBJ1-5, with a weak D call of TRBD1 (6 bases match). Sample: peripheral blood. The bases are TGTGCCAGCAGTGGACAGGAGGTGAGCAATCAGCCCCAGCATTTT. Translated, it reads CASSGQEVSNQPQHF.